The T cell receptor (beta chain) under discussion was sequenced for a study of regulatory T cells in long-lasting Graves disease. Building of the TCR beta libraries involved iRepertoire HTBI primers and Arm-PCR of CDR3 regions. TCRdb ran MiXCR on the multiplex PCR reads and lists one entry per CDR3 protein. Of 300,000 to 400,000 distinct CDR3 sequences listed, 15% to 18% were seen once; the top ten hold roughly 20%. The CDR3 spans 15 residues. Germline-derived CDR1 and CDR2 are MNHEY and SVGEGT. The V end lost 2 bases, the J end lost 0 bases, and 11 bases lay between the germline ends. Time point given: newly diagnosed GD, antithyroid drugs for less than 3 months. The TCR library was made from RNA extracted from PBMCs.

This chain joins TRBV6-2 or TRBV6-3 and TRBJ2-7; D gene ambiguous. The clonotype was recovered from a female donor with Graves disease. The sample in question was peripheral blood mononuclear cells (PBMCs), obtained at new diagnosis, from a patient treated with antithyroid drugs. The CDR3 DNA sequence: TGTGCCAGCAGTTACGACTCACTGAGCTCCTACGAGCAGTACTTC. It codes for CASSYDSLSSYEQYF.